The 12 T cell receptor beta chains reported below all come from one sample, sequenced in a study of CD8 T cells in Susac syndrome. Random-hexamer reverse transcription was applied to 0.5 to 1 ug RNA. TCRdb independently ran MiXCR on the immunoSEQ multiplex PCR reads; one entry per CDR3 protein. The table lists a few hundred thousand distinct CDR3 sequences, 95% of them singletons. The specimen was CD4+ T cells from PBMCs. The receptors were gathered from a human donor with multiple sclerosis.

The V and J genes are TRBV24-1 and TRBJ1-5; 9 nucleotides match TRBD1. The length of the CDR3 is 15 residues. CDR1 is KGHDR and CDR2 is SFDVKD in the germline V gene. Losses at the gene ends were 5 bases for V and 1 base for J; bases not matched to a gene: 2. CDR3 in DNA: TGTGCCACCAGTGCCGGGACAGGGAGCAATCAGCCCCAGCATTTT. Its protein product is CATSAGTGSNQPQHF.

The chain is built from TRBV29-1 and TRBJ1-1, with 9 bases fitting TRBD1. The V segment lost 6 bases and the J segment 1 base; nucleotides outside the gene matches: 6. Germline values: CDR1 SQVTM, CDR2 ANQGSEA. The CDR3 is 14 residues long. The CDR3 bases are TGCAGCGTACTGCCGGGACAGGGGAACACTGAAGCTTTCTTT. It is translated as CSVLPGQGNTEAFF.

This chain links TRBV3-1 with TRBJ2-5; 13 bases align to TRBD2. Trimming at V came to 4 bases and at J to 13 bases, leaving 6 bases not matched to a gene. Looked up from germline, CDR1 is LGHDT and CDR2 is YNNKEL (reference sequence). CDR3 length equals 13 residues. The CDR3 DNA sequence: TGTGCCAGCAGCCCAGGACTAGCGGGAGAGGGGTACTTC. Protein: CASSPGLAGEGYF.

The gene calls are TRBV29-1 and TRBJ2-6; D remains unclear. Germline loops: CDR1 SQVTM, CDR2 ANQGSEA. V lost 3 bases and J 0 bases, leaving 9 bases between the germline ends. The CDR3 totals 15 residues. CDR3 loop: CSVDDGFSGANVLTF. The CDR3 DNA is TGCAGCGTTGATGACGGATTCTCTGGGGCCAACGTCCTGACTTTC. The complete variable domain, with remaining parts taken from reference TRBV29-1 and TRBJ2-6, reads SAVISQKPSRDICQRGTSLTIQCQVDSQVTMMFWYRQQPGQSLTLIATANQGSEATYESGFVIDKFPISRPNLTFSTLTVSNMSPEDSSIYLCSVDDGFSGANVLTFGAGSRLTVL.

The chain combines TRBV20-1 with TRBJ1-2; a weak D match, TRBD1 (5 bases). Germline V gives CDR1 DFQATT, CDR2 SNEGSKA (reference sequence). CDR3 length: 13 amino acids. Trimming removed 4 bases from V and 5 bases from J, with 14 bases in between. In nucleotides, the CDR3 is TGCAGTGCTACCGCAGGGATAGGGTATGGCTACACCTTC. Translated: CSATAGIGYGYTF.

This clonotype has just one count. This rearrangement joins TRBV18 to TRBJ1-2; the D is unclear. This CDR3 is 13 amino acids long. Germline lookup yields CDR1 KGHSH and CDR2 LQKENI. The V and J ends lost 3 bases and 4 bases respectively, with 9 bases between them. In nucleotides, the CDR3 is TGTGCCAGCTCACCGGGCGAGACCTATGGCTACACCTTC. Its protein product is CASSPGETYGYTF.

This clonotype has just a few counts. CDR3 coding DNA: TGCAGCGTGGCGGGGGGTAGCACAGATACGCAGTATTTT. It is translated as CSVAGGSTDTQYF. The V call is TRBV29-1, the J call TRBJ2-3; 8 bases line up with TRBD2. This CDR3 spans 13 amino acids. Germline lookup yields CDR1 SQVTM and CDR2 ANQGSEA. V dropped 6 bases and J dropped 0; count of bases not matched to a gene: 2.

V usage is TRBV15 and J usage is TRBJ1-2, with a possible D match to TRBD1 (6 bases). The V and J ends lost 3 bases and 3 bases respectively, with 11 bases between them. The V gene's germline CDR1 is LNHNV and CDR2 YYDKDF (reference sequence). The CDR3 runs to 14 residues. CDR3 amino acids: CATSRARTDYGYTF. The CDR3 DNA sequence: TGTGCCACCAGCAGGGCTCGGACAGACTATGGCTACACCTTC. Combining the CDR3 with reference TRBV15 and TRBJ1-2 gives the whole variable domain DAMVIQNPRYQVTQFGKPVTLSCSQTLNHNVMYWYQQKSSQAPKLLFHYYDKDFNNEADTPDNFQSRRPNTSFCFLDIRSPGLGDTAMYLCATSRARTDYGYTFGSGTRLTVV.

The genes are TRBV9 and TRBJ2-1; D gene unclear. Germline loops: CDR1 SGDLS, CDR2 YYNGEE. Trimming removed 2 bases at V and 6 bases at J, with 15 bases between. There are 15 residues in the CDR3. CDR3 residues: CASSVGLDLVNEQFF. In DNA, the CDR3 is TGTGCCAGCAGCGTTGGTCTCGACCTGGTCAATGAGCAGTTCTTC.

This chain links TRBV6-5 with TRBJ1-1, with D uncertain. Germline CDR1 is MNHEY and CDR2 is SVGAGI. CDR3 size: 12 residues. The V end lost 5 bases, the J end lost 8 bases, and 12 bases lay between the germline ends. Here the CDR3 reads CASSTSTGEAFF. Written as DNA, the CDR3 is TGTGCCAGCAGTACCTCTACGGGGGAAGCTTTCTTT.

The chain combines TRBV28 with TRBJ2-7, with D hard to call. Trimming took 4 bases from V and 6 from J, leaving 16 bases between them. CDR3 length equals 14 residues. Germline values: CDR1 MDHEN, CDR2 SYDVKM. The CDR3 DNA is TGTGCCAGCAGTTCCCCACAGAAGGGTCGCGAGCAGTACTTC. Its protein is CASSSPQKGREQYF.

This clonotype was observed a single time. Here the CDR3 reads CASSYPSFLGEQYF. DNA of the CDR3: TGTGCCAGCAGTTACCCTTCATTTCTGGGCGAGCAGTACTTC. The rearrangement uses TRBV6-6 and TRBJ2-7; D unresolved. The CDR3 extends over 14 amino acids. CDR1 MNHNY and CDR2 SVGAGI come from the germline V gene (reference sequence). V gave up 2 bases and J gave up 6 bases, with 14 bases separating them.